These 23 T cell receptor beta chains came from one sample sequenced in a study of blood T cells in healthy people across ages. Alongside a J-beta primer mix, a sample-barcoded 5' primer served in a second PCR lasting roughly 7 to 11 cycles. TCRdb used MiXCR to reprocess the 5' RACE reads, holding one entry per CDR3 protein. The sample holds about 580,000 distinct CDR3 sequences, 45% to 55% seen once. The specimen was blood. These receptors all stem from a man older than 75 in good health.

The chain joins TRBV18 to TRBJ2-5, with D perhaps TRBD1 or TRBD2 (5 bases each). This CDR3 contains 14 residues. Germline CDR1 KGHSH, CDR2 LQKENI. V was shortened by 3 bases and J by 4 bases, with 12 bases between the two germline ends. CDR3 sequence (DNA): TGTGCCAGCTCACCCGAGGGGTTAGGAGAGACCCAGTACTTC. The encoded protein is CASSPEGLGETQYF.

In this sample, this clonotype turned up a few times. The V and J genes are TRBV20-1 and TRBJ2-7, with 7 positions matching TRBD1. Per the germline V gene, CDR1 is DFQATT and CDR2 is SNEGSKA (reference sequence). Germline trimming cut 5 bases from V and 1 base from J; bases unmatched to any gene: 11. The CDR3 is 15 amino acids. The CDR3 bases are TGCAGTGCTCAATACCCGACAGGGCTGTCCTACGAGCAGTACTTC. Translating gives CSAQYPTGLSYEQYF.

This chain links TRBV4-3 with TRBJ1-1; D unclear. Trimming cost V 1 base and J 1 base, with 13 bases left between them. The CDR3 length is 16 residues. Germline V gene sequence: CDR1 LGHNA, CDR2 YSLEER. Here the CDR3 DNA reads TGCGCCAGCAGCCAAGCCCCGCATTCCCCGAACACTGAAGCTTTCTTT. Protein product: CASSQAPHSPNTEAFF.

The chain combines TRBV20-1 with TRBJ1-4, with D possibly TRBD1 on 5 matching bases. CDR1 and CDR2 from the germline V gene are DFQATT and SNEGSKA (reference sequence). V was pared by 4 bases and J by 8 bases, with 14 bases between. The CDR3 runs 13 residues. The CDR3 region is CSAIRQGGEKLFF. The CDR3 nucleotides read TGCAGTGCTATCCGGCAGGGAGGGGAAAAACTGTTTTTT.

As for this clonotype: Being one base from a much bigger clone, this may be a read error. The limits of the CDR3 on the DNA are not certain, so only TCRdb's listed CDR3 is given. The J gene is TRBJ1-5, the V gene TRBV6-6; the tabulated D call, TRBD1, remains unverified against the DNA. The CDR3 sequence runs 17 residues, both termini included. Germline V gene data show CDR1 as MNHNY and CDR2 as SVGAGI (reference sequence). CDR3 sequence reads: CASSYRVGEGSNQPRHF.

The chain joins TRBV7-3 to TRBJ2-3; a possible D gene is TRBD2 (5 bases). V lost 4 bases and J lost 4, with 15 bases in between. CDR3 length: 15 residues. Germline V gene lookup returns CDR1 SGHTA and CDR2 FQGTGA. CDR3 in amino acids: CASSSLGGLADTQYF. CDR3 bases: TGTGCCAGCAGCTCCTTGGGCGGGCTGGCAGATACGCAGTATTTT.

V usage is TRBV20-1 and J usage is TRBJ1-2; D remains unclear. This CDR3 has 15 amino acids. CDR1 DFQATT and CDR2 SNEGSKA come from the germline V gene (reference sequence). Trimming stripped 0 bases from V and 2 bases from J, with 13 bases between. In DNA, the CDR3 is TGCAGTGCTAGAGATCTGGACCAAAAAAACTATGGCTACACCTTC. Residues: CSARDLDQKNYGYTF.

The chain is built from TRBV5-1 and TRBJ2-7; maybe TRBD2 (5 bases). CDR1 and CDR2 from the germline V gene are SGHRS and YFSETQ. CDR3 size: 13 residues. Trimming removed 0 bases from V and 7 bases from J, with 11 bases in between. CDR3 DNA: TGCGCCAGCAGCTTGGAGGGAGTCGGTGAGCAGTACTTC. Protein: CASSLEGVGEQYF.

This clonotype was counted between two and nine times. V and J are TRBV5-6 and TRBJ1-2; D may be TRBD1 (5 bases). Germline V gives CDR1 SGHDT, CDR2 YYEEEE. Trimming cost V 4 bases and J 3 bases, with 16 bases left between them. CDR3 size: 15 residues. The CDR3 bases are TGTGCCAGCAGCCCTATATCCGGGGCCTACTATGGCTACACCTTC. This translates into CASSPISGAYYGYTF. The entire variable domain, with the rest obtained from reference TRBV5-6 and TRBJ1-2, is as follows: DAGVTQSPTHLIKTRGQQVTLRCSPKSGHDTVSWYQQALGQGPQFIFQYYEEEERQRGNFPDRFSGHQFPNYSSELNVNALLLGDSALYLCASSPISGAYYGYTFGSGTRLTVV.

The V gene is TRBV2, the J gene TRBJ2-7, with 7 bases matching TRBD2. The J call may not be correct, given that the DNA end is closer to TRBJ2-5. The CDR3 consists of 12 residues. Looked up from germline, CDR1 is SNHLY and CDR2 is FYNNEI. This CDR3 is CASGGGLETQYF. The DNA of the CDR3 is TGTGCCAGCGGGGGGGGTTTGGAGACCCAGTACTTC.

The chain carries TRBV20-1 and TRBJ2-1; D tentatively reads TRBD1 or TRBD2 (6 bases each). Germline CDR1 reads DFQATT; CDR2 reads SNEGSKA (reference sequence). The CDR3 loop spans 11 amino acids. Here the CDR3 DNA reads TGCAGGGGGGGCTCGGGGGATGAGCAGTTCTTC. The encoded protein is CRGGSGDEQFF.

The chain carries TRBV9 and TRBJ1-1; a weak D match, TRBD1 (5 bases). Germline V gene lookup returns CDR1 SGDLS and CDR2 YYNGEE. The CDR3 totals 12 residues. Trimming left V 3 bases short and J 8 bases short, with 11 bases between. The CDR3 here is CASSAAWGEAFF. The CDR3, as DNA: TGTGCCAGCAGCGCGGCCTGGGGGGAAGCTTTCTTT.

Notes on this clonotype: One end of the junction varies from germline; a read error may be responsible. The rearrangement uses TRBV7-3 and TRBJ2-6; D gene ambiguous. The CDR3 runs to 18 residues. Germline-derived CDR1 and CDR2 are SGHTA and FQGTGA. The CDR3, as DNA: TGTGCCAGCAGCCTAACTGGAGACCTACGCTCTGGGGCCAACGTCCTGACTTTC. Translation: CASSLTGDLRSGANVLTF.

This chain connects TRBV29-1 to TRBJ1-6, with D unclear. This CDR3 region has 13 residues. V lost 0 bases and J lost 16, with 16 bases in between. The germline CDR1 and CDR2 sequences are SQVTM and ANQGSEA. CDR3 loop: CSVEDQDGSGLHF. In nucleotides, the CDR3 is TGCAGCGTTGAAGATCAAGACGGATCGGGGCTCCACTTT. Drawing the rest from reference TRBV29-1 and TRBJ1-6, the complete variable domain is SAVISQKPSRDICQRGTSLTIQCQVDSQVTMMFWYRQQPGQSLTLIATANQGSEATYESGFVIDKFPISRPNLTFSTLTVSNMSPEDSSIYLCSVEDQDGSGLHFGNGTRLTVT.

This clonotype was recorded once. CDR3 loop: CASSAGTGLVVGLFF. CDR3 in DNA: TGTGCCAGCAGCGCTGGGACAGGGCTTGTCGTAGGACTGTTTTTT. The V call is TRBV7-8, the J call TRBJ1-4; 9 bases match TRBD1. V lost 5 bases and J lost 13; bases outside the gene matches: 14. Germline CDR1 is SGHVS and CDR2 is FQNEAQ. The CDR3 has 15 residues.

A few counts support this clonotype. The chain employs TRBV29-1 and TRBJ2-5, with D tentatively TRBD2 (6 bases). Germline CDR1 and CDR2: SQVTM and ANQGSEA. The CDR3 runs 11 residues. Trimming shortened V by 7 bases and J by 5 bases, and 11 bases separated the two germline ends. CDR3 sequence reads: CSELEGETQYF. CDR3 DNA: TGCAGCGAATTGGAGGGGGAGACCCAGTACTTC. The full variable domain, rest sourced from reference TRBV29-1 and TRBJ2-5, is SAVISQKPSRDICQRGTSLTIQCQVDSQVTMMFWYRQQPGQSLTLIATANQGSEATYESGFVIDKFPISRPNLTFSTLTVSNMSPEDSSIYLCSELEGETQYFGPGTRLLVL.

The V call is TRBV9, the J call TRBJ2-2; D is possibly TRBD1 (5 bases). Trimming left V 4 bases short and J 2 bases short, with 15 bases between. The CDR3 extends over 16 amino acids. The germline V gene encodes CDR1 SGDLS and CDR2 YYNGEE. CDR3 amino acids: CASSTRQSFNTGELFF. In DNA, the CDR3 is TGTGCCAGCAGCACACGACAGTCCTTTAACACCGGGGAGCTGTTTTTT.

V is TRBV6-1 and J is TRBJ2-4; the match to TRBD2 covers 9 bases. Gene TRBJ2-5 matches the end of the DNA better, so the J call may be wrong. The CDR3 runs 15 residues. Germline CDR1 and CDR2: MNHNS and SASEGT. CDR3 amino acids: CASSEVSSGKETQYF. CDR3 sequence (DNA): TGTGCCAGCAGTGAAGTTTCTAGCGGGAAGGAGACCCAGTACTTC.

This clonotype occurred a few times. The chain uses TRBV5-1 and TRBJ2-7; D possibly corresponds to TRBD1 (6 bases). The CDR3 consists of 12 residues. The V gene lost 0 bases and the J gene lost 8 bases, with 9 bases spanning the gap. Germline values: CDR1 SGHRS, CDR2 YFSETQ. The CDR3, as DNA: TGCGCCAGCAGCTTGGCAGGGGACCAGCAGTACTTC. Its protein product is CASSLAGDQQYF. Full variable domain (outside the CDR3, taken from reference TRBV5-1 and TRBJ2-7): KAGVTQTPRYLIKTRGQQVTLSCSPISGHRSVSWYQQTPGQGLQFLFEYFSETQRNKGNFPGRFSGRQFSNSRSEMNVSTLELGDSALYLCASSLAGDQQYFGPGTRLTVT.

The rearrangement uses TRBV29-1 and TRBJ2-7, with a tentative D call TRBD2 (6 bases). The J call is uncertain, as TRBJ2-5 better fits the DNA end. Germline loops: CDR1 SQVTM, CDR2 ANQGSEA. The CDR3 contains 12 residues. CDR3 residues: CSGRLDGETQYF. The CDR3 DNA reads as TGCAGCGGCCGACTAGACGGGGAGACCCAGTACTTC.

Concerning this clonotype: A much larger clonotype is one base distant, so this may be a read error. This sequence joins TRBV3-1 and TRBJ2-5; a weak D match, TRBD2 (5 bases). V was pared by 5 bases and J by 11 bases, with 21 bases between. The germline CDR1 and CDR2 sequences are LGHDT and YNNKEL (reference sequence). CDR3 length: 14 residues. The CDR3 region has the DNA TGTGCCAGCAGCTCCCTTGACCCGGAGGCCGTGCAGTACTTC. Amino acids: CASSSLDPEAVQYF.

Comments on this clonotype: Since a much larger clone is just one base distant, this may be a read error. The chain employs TRBV6-5 and TRBJ2-5; possible D gene TRBD1, 5 bases. Germline V gene sequence: CDR1 MNHEY, CDR2 SVGAGI. V dropped 0 bases and J dropped 11 bases, with 19 bases sitting between them. CDR3 length: 15 amino acids. The CDR3 reads CASSYSQQGYNEQYF. CDR3 bases: TGTGCCAGCAGTTACTCCCAGCAGGGCTACAATGAGCAGTACTTC.

The chain is built from TRBV10-2 and TRBJ2-1, with TRBD2 as a possible D gene (6 bases). V shed 3 bases and J shed 12 bases, with 9 bases lying between them. Germline CDR1 reads WSHSY; CDR2 reads SAAADI. CDR3 length equals 11 residues. The CDR3 region is CASSDRGGQFF. DNA of the CDR3: TGCGCCAGCAGTGATCGGGGAGGGCAGTTCTTC.